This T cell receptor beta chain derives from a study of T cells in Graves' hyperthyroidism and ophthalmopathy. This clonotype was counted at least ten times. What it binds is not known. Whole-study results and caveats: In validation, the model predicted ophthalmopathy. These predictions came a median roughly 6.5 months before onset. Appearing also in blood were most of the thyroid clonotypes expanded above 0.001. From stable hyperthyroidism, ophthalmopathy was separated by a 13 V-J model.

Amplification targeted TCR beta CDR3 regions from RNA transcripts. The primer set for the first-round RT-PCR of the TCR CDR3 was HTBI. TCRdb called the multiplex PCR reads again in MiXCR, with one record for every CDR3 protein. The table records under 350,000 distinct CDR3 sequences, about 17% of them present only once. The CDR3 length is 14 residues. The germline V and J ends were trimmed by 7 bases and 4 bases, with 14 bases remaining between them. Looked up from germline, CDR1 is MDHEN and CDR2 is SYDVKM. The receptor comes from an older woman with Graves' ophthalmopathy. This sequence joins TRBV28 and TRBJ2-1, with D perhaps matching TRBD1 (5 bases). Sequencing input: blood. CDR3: CASNSGMEYNEQFF. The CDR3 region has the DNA TGTGCCAGCAATTCAGGGATGGAATACAATGAGCAGTTCTTC.